This T cell receptor beta chain was observed in a study of OX40 agonist ivuxolimab in advanced cancers. Background for the entire study: Ivuxolimab was a fully human IgG2 agonistic monoclonal antibody targeting the costimulatory receptor OX40 (CD134). Intravenous ivuxolimab was administered to patients every 2 weeks at six dose levels: 0.01, 0.1, 0.3, 1.5, 3 and 10 mg/kg. Of the 50 or so patients in dose escalation, 19 had hepatocellular carcinoma, about 15 had melanoma, 9 had renal cell carcinoma and 9 had head and neck cancer. A male proportion of 75% to 85% and a mean age of about 60 years, ranging from 23 to 79, were recorded for the dose-escalation cohort. Patients were allowed to have had prior anti-PD-1, anti-PD-L1 or anti-CTLA-4 therapy, and 30% to 40% of the dose-escalation patients had previously received checkpoint inhibitors. Partial responses occurred in three dose-escalation patients: two with cutaneous melanoma and one with hepatocellular carcinoma. The purpose of peripheral TCRbeta sequencing was to test whether ivuxolimab changed TCR sequence diversity and led to clonal T-cell expansion. The monotherapy dose-escalation portion (N ≈ 50 patients) of the phase I ivuxolimab trial is reported in the paper.

Patients with autoimmune disease history or receiving systemic immunosuppression were excluded from the trial. Peripheral blood for TCR sequencing was collected from all dose cohorts at baseline, on cycle 4 day 1, and on cycle 7 day 1. The samples were taken from a phase I, first-in-human, multicenter, open-label dose-escalation trial of ivuxolimab. Adults with locally advanced or metastatic melanoma, renal cell, hepatocellular, or head and neck squamous cell carcinoma were enrolled in the trial. Before TCR sequencing, CD4+ T cells and CD8+ T cells were sorted from peripheral blood as separate populations. To sequence the TCRbeta CDR3 region, genomic DNA was isolated from the sorted cells. TCRbeta CDR3 regions were sequenced using the immunoSEQ Assay. The clones in this table, taken by TCRdb from immuneACCESS, are in-frame only. Not every clone is retained; where verified, under half of the shortfall comes from an unresolved V gene, and the cause of the rest is unknown. The table for this sample lists around 40,000 clones; 80% of them were counted only once. Jointly, the top ten make up around 5.1% of the sample.

The investigation overall reported the following: Low levels of normalized T-cell clonal expansion were also seen in some nonresponding patients. At doses from 0.1 to 3.0 mg/kg, clonal expansion was seen in both CD4+ and CD8+ blood T cells between baseline and week 6. After ivuxolimab, expanded clones were on average more numerous among CD8+ T cells than among CD4+ T cells. The antigen specificity of the peripheral T cells that underwent clonal expansion was not determined. Partial responders in the 0.1-3.0 mg/kg groups had among the lowest normalized peripheral clonal expansion, especially among CD8+ T cells.

For this clone: Which antigen it targets is not known. Qualities for individual bases were not recorded, and no much larger clone is one base off.

The input for sequencing was CD4+ or CD8+ T cells sorted from blood, taken in a trial of the OX40 agonist ivuxolimab. The sequence derives from an adult with an advanced solid tumor such as melanoma, head and neck, liver or kidney cancer.

At the DNA level, the sequence is TGTGCCAGCAGCCTTCTGGGGCCTGAAGCTTTCTTT. Its translation is CASSLLGPEAFF. The sequence is built from TRBV5-6 and TRBJ1-1; possibly the D gene is TRBD1, per 5 matching bases. Including cysteine and phenylalanine, the CDR3 has 12 amino acids. The CDR3 DNA has 36 bases and is translated from base 1. Trimming takes 4 bases from V and 6 bases from J, and the germline ends sit 10 bases apart. CDR1 and CDR2, looked up from the germline V gene, are SGHDT and YYEEEE.